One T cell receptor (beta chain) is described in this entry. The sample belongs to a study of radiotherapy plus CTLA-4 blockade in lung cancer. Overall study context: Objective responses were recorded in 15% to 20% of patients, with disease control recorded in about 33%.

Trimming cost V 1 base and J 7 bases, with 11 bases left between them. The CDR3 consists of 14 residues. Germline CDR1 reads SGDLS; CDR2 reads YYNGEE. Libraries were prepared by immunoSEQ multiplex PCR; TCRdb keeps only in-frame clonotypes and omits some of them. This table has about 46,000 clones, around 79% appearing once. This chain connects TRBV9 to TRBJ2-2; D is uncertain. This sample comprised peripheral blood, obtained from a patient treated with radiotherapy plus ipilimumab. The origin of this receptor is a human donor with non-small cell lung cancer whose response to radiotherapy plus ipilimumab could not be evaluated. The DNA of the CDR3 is TGTGCCAGCAGCGTATTCCCCCGGGTCGGGGAGCTGTTTTTT. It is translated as CASSVFPRVGELFF.